This T cell receptor (beta chain) comes out of a study of cytomegalovirus exposure and HLA in healthy donors. Overall study findings and caveats: An assumption of roughly uniform sequencing depth across donors underlay the presence/absence analyses. The Asian-associated ancestry cluster reportedly had fewer N-insertions than the roughly 670-donor mean in a later analysis.

Germline V gives CDR1 MNHEY, CDR2 SVGAGI. With 2 bases removed from V and 3 bases from J, the gap between germline ends came to 7 bases. The CDR3 contains 13 residues. Note on this clone: Its antigen is unknown.

PCR amplification relied on 60 Vbeta primers (plus 13 Jbeta primers). Profiling relied on immunoSEQ multiplex PCR, and the TCRdb table lists in-frame clones only, not all of them. The listing records about 77,000 clones. The clonotype was recovered from a man between 50 and 59 years old in good health and CMV-seropositive. Sequenced input: PBMCs. The chain uses TRBV6-5 and TRBJ1-1; TRBD1 might be the D (6 bases). The chain's CDR3 is CASSYQGYTEAFF. The CDR3, as DNA: TGTGCCAGCAGTTACCAGGGGTACACTGAAGCTTTCTTT.